Sequencing of this T cell receptor beta chain was carried out in a study of identical twins. This CDR3 region has 14 residues. Germline assignment: CDR1 SGHTA and CDR2 FQGNSA. The germline V and J ends were trimmed by 6 bases and 4 bases, with 10 bases remaining between them. Each CDR3 protein gets one entry after TCRdb re-called the 5' RACE reads with MiXCR. The sample carries roughly 500,000 distinct CDR3 sequences, 22% recorded once. These sequences were also reported in another study, on T cells expressing NK-cell markers. That source notes: HCMV serostatus: seven of eight sequenced donors positive, one negative. Roughly six donors had dominant NKG2C+ clonotypes that comprised roughly 1.0-8% of their CD8+ T cells.

The sequence came from a woman between 18 and 30 years old in good health. This rearrangement joins TRBV7-2 to TRBJ2-6; tentatively, D is TRBD1 (6 bases). The sample consisted of CD4+ T cells sorted from blood. The DNA of the CDR3 is TGTGCCAGCAGAACAGGGTTCGGGGCCAACGTCCTGACTTTC. Translating gives CASRTGFGANVLTF.